These 19 T cell receptor beta chains share one sample of origin, sequenced in a study of cytomegalovirus exposure and HLA in healthy donors. The PCR had 60 Vbeta and 13 Jbeta primers. TCRdb's copy holds only in-frame clones and misses some; the assay was immunoSEQ multiplex PCR. Its listing shows 190,000 or so clones. Sequencing used PBMCs. The receptors were sampled from a boy between 10 and 17 years old in good health and CMV-seronegative.

The V gene is TRBV6-6, the J gene TRBJ1-6; 9 nucleotides align to TRBD1. The V gene end was trimmed by 5 bases and the J gene end by 8 bases; junction bases not matched to a gene: 4. Per the germline V gene, CDR1 is MNHNY and CDR2 is SVGAGI (reference sequence). The length of the CDR3 is 14 residues. CDR3 residues: CASSQQGADSPLHF. For the CDR3, the DNA is TGTGCCAGCAGTCAACAGGGGGCAGATTCACCCCTCCACTTT.

This rearrangement joins TRBV6-5 to TRBJ1-5, with no clear D. V was shortened by 4 bases and J by 6 bases, with 7 bases between the two germline ends. Germline values: CDR1 MNHEY, CDR2 SVGAGI. CDR3 length: 12 amino acids. CDR3 sequence (DNA): TGTGCCAGCAGTTTCCCGGGTCAGCCCCAGCATTTT. It is translated as CASSFPGQPQHF.

This chain connects TRBV27 to TRBJ1-1, with D possibly TRBD1 on 5 matching bases. The V gene lost 3 bases and the J gene lost 11 bases, with 25 bases spanning the gap. This CDR3 has 16 residues. Germline CDR1 MNHEY, CDR2 SMNVEV (reference sequence). CDR3 protein: CASSFTHPGLGDRAFF. For the CDR3, the DNA is TGTGCCAGCAGTTTCACGCACCCGGGACTAGGGGATAGGGCTTTCTTT.

V usage is TRBV7-9 and J usage is TRBJ2-7; 10 bases are a match to TRBD1. The germline V gene has CDR1 SEHNR and CDR2 FQNEAQ (reference sequence). This CDR3 is 16 amino acids long. V was clipped by 5 bases and J by 0 bases; unmatched bases: 7. CDR3 bases: TGTGCCAGCAGCCCCAAGACAGGGGGCCTCTCCTACGAGCAGTACTTC. It translates to CASSPKTGGLSYEQYF.

The chain has TRBV14 and TRBJ1-6, with 7 bases that match TRBD1. Per the germline V gene, CDR1 is SGHDN and CDR2 is FVKESK. Germline trimming cut 4 bases from V and 3 bases from J; bases unmatched to any gene: 6. The CDR3 runs 16 residues. CDR3 nucleotide sequence: TGTGCCAGCAGCCTCCAGACAGGGCACTATAATTCACCCCTCCACTTT. Translating gives CASSLQTGHYNSPLHF.

This rearrangement joins TRBV11-2 to TRBJ1-2; D is possibly TRBD1 (5 bases). Trimming removed 5 bases at V and 4 bases at J, with 11 bases between. The CDR3 length is 13 residues. CDR1 and CDR2 from the germline V gene are SGHAT and FQNNGV. This chain's CDR3 is CASSTRQTYGYTF. CDR3 in DNA: TGTGCCAGCAGCACCCGACAGACCTATGGCTACACCTTC. The full variable domain, with the rest looked up from reference TRBV11-2 and TRBJ1-2, is EAGVAQSPRYKIIEKRQSVAFWCNPISGHATLYWYQQILGQGPKLLIQFQNNGVVDDSQLPKDRFSAERLKGVDSTLKIQPAKLEDSAVYLCASSTRQTYGYTFGSGTRLTVV.

This chain links TRBV9 with TRBJ2-7, with 7 bases matching TRBD2. The germline CDR1 and CDR2 sequences are SGDLS and YYNGEE. Trimming removed 4 bases from V and 1 base from J; junction bases left unmatched: 8. This CDR3 region has 15 residues. The CDR3 bases are TGTGCCAGCAGCCAAGCGGGACTACCATCCTACGAGCAGTACTTC. Translating it yields CASSQAGLPSYEQYF.

This rearrangement joins TRBV4-2 to TRBJ1-2, with no clear D. This CDR3 has 14 residues. CDR1 and CDR2 from the germline V gene are LGHNA and YNFKEQ. V was clipped by 1 base and J by 1 base, with 7 bases between them. The CDR3 region has the DNA TGTGCCAGCAGCCAAGGGCTTGTTAACTATGGCTACACCTTC. Residues: CASSQGLVNYGYTF.

The chain carries TRBV9 and TRBJ1-1, with D perhaps matching TRBD1 (5 bases). V was shortened by 3 bases and J by 5 bases, with 14 bases between the two germline ends. CDR3 length: 14 residues. Germline V lookup: CDR1 SGDLS, CDR2 YYNGEE. This CDR3 reads CASSAKGLPTEAFF. As DNA, the CDR3 is TGTGCCAGCAGCGCAAAGGGACTCCCTACTGAAGCTTTCTTT. Using reference TRBV9 and TRBJ1-1 for the parts outside the CDR3, the full variable domain is DSGVTQTPKHLITATGQRVTLRCSPRSGDLSVYWYQQSLDQGLQFLIQYYNGEERAKGNILERFSAQQFPDLHSELNLSSLELGDSALYFCASSAKGLPTEAFFGQGTRLTVV.

The chain uses TRBV28 and TRBJ1-6, with a possible D match to TRBD1 (5 bases). CDR1 MDHEN and CDR2 SYDVKM come from the germline V gene. V gave up 5 bases and J gave up 14 bases, with 13 bases separating them. The CDR3 is made up of 12 amino acids. The CDR3 here is CASSPRGSALHF. Here the CDR3 DNA reads TGTGCCAGCAGTCCCCGGGGGTCGGCCCTCCACTTT.

To note about this clone: An end of the junction does not agree with germline; a read error may underlie this. The chain employs TRBV5-1 and TRBJ1-2, with unresolved D. The V gene's germline CDR1 is SGHRS and CDR2 YFSETQ. The CDR3 runs 13 residues. Here the CDR3 reads CASSPTRGYGHTF. CDR3 DNA sequence: TGCGCCAGCAGTCCGACGCGAGGCTATGGCCACACCTTC.

This sequence joins TRBV27 and TRBJ1-2; TRBD1 agrees at 7 bases. V shed 6 bases and J 8 bases; nucleotides not matched to a gene: 18. The CDR3 covers 16 residues. Germline CDR1 MNHEY, CDR2 SMNVEV (reference sequence). CDR3 protein: CASRAAGGTEGRGYTF. CDR3 sequence (DNA): TGTGCCAGCAGAGCAGCAGGGGGAACGGAGGGGAGGGGCTACACCTTC.

V is TRBV19 and J is TRBJ2-7; D possibly corresponds to TRBD1 (5 bases). Germline V lookup: CDR1 LNHDA, CDR2 SQIVND (reference sequence). Trimming took 3 bases from V and 2 from J, leaving 11 bases between them. The CDR3 totals 14 residues. Here the CDR3 DNA reads TGTGCCAGTAGTATCAGCAGGGTCACCTACGAGCAGTACTTC. Translated, it gives CASSISRVTYEQYF.

Concerning this clone itself: At one of its ends the junction is not consistent with the germline gene, which may arise from a read error. The same CDR3 can be traced to other DNA sequences in this sample. The J gene is TRBJ1-1, the V gene TRBV7-9; maybe TRBD1 (6 bases). This CDR3 has 19 amino acids. Germline CDR1 is SEHNR and CDR2 is FQNEAQ (reference sequence). In nucleotides, the CDR3 is TGTGCCAGCAGCTTAGCGCTAAGAGGGGGGGCTGGGATGAACACTGAAGCCTTCTTT. Translation gives CASSLALRGGAGMNTEAFF.

This sequence joins TRBV10-3 and TRBJ2-5; 12 bases align to TRBD1. The length of the CDR3 is 14 residues. CDR1 and CDR2 (germline): ENHRY, SYGVKD. The ends lost 9 bases at V and 4 bases at J; junction bases unmatched: 6. The CDR3 region has the DNA TGTGCCATTAGAGGGACAGGGGGCTCAGAGACCCAGTACTTC. This sequence encodes CAIRGTGGSETQYF.

The V call is TRBV6-1, the J call TRBJ2-2, with D possibly being TRBD1 (6 bases). Looked up from germline, CDR1 is MNHNS and CDR2 is SASEGT. Trimming removed 3 bases at V and 1 base at J, with 12 bases between. The CDR3 consists of 16 residues. CDR3 residues: CASSEFGGRNTGELFF. DNA for the CDR3: TGTGCCAGCAGTGAGTTTGGGGGCCGGAACACCGGGGAGCTGTTTTTT.

V gene TRBV7-2 combines with J gene TRBJ2-5; tentatively, D is TRBD1 (6 bases). The CDR3 length is 13 residues. V lost 4 bases, J lost 5 bases, and 11 bases lay in between. Looked up from germline, CDR1 is SGHTA and CDR2 is FQGNSA. CDR3 sequence: CASSSGQRETQYF. The CDR3 DNA reads as TGTGCCAGCAGCTCCGGACAGCGGGAGACCCAGTACTTC.

This rearrangement joins TRBV27 to TRBJ1-2; TRBD1 aligns across 8 bases. Germline CDR1 and CDR2: MNHEY and SMNVEV (reference sequence). V lost 6 bases, J lost 2 bases, and 8 bases stayed unmatched. The CDR3 runs 15 residues. As DNA, the CDR3 is TGTGCCAGCAGCCTACTCCGGACAGGGAACTATGGCTACACCTTC. The encoded protein is CASSLLRTGNYGYTF.

The J gene is TRBJ1-4, the V gene TRBV23-1; 10 bases are shared with TRBD1. TRBV23-1 is an open reading frame whose function is uncertain. This CDR3 comprises 16 residues. V lost 4 bases and J lost 0; bases outside the gene matches: 2. The CDR3 sequence: CASSLGQGATNEKLFF. CDR3 sequence (DNA): TGCGCCAGCAGTCTCGGACAGGGGGCAACTAATGAAAAACTGTTTTTT.